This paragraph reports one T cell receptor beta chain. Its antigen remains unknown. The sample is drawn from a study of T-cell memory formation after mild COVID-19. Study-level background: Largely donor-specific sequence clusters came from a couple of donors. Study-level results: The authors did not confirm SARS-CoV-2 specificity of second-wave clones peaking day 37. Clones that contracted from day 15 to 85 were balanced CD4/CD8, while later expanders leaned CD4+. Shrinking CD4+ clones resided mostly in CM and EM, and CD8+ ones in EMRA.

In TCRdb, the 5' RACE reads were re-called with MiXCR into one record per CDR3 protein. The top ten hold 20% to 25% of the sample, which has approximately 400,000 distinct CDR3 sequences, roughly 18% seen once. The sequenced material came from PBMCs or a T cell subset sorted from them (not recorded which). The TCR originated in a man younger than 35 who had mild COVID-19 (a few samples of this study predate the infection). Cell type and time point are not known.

The CDR3: CSAPGTSGGASPEQYF. CDR3 coding DNA: TGCAGTGCTCCAGGGACTAGCGGGGGGGCCTCCCCCGAGCAGTACTTC. The J gene is TRBJ2-7, the V gene TRBV20-1; 16 positions match TRBD2. This CDR3 contains 16 residues. The germline CDR1 and CDR2 sequences are DFQATT and SNEGSKA (reference sequence). V shed 5 bases and J 6 bases; nucleotides not matched to a gene: 10.